This is a list of T cell receptor beta chains from one sample in a study of T cells after yellow fever vaccination. TCRdb redid the calling of the 5' RACE reads with MiXCR, one entry per CDR3 protein. The sample lists approximately 510,000 distinct CDR3 sequences; 20% to 25% were seen once. The sample was PBMCs, taken roughly 20 days after the first yellow fever vaccination. These receptor sequences come from a man aged 18 to 30 who received the YFV17D yellow fever vaccine. Both conserved end residues are part of each CDR3. D genes are given only for firm matches. The listing skips clone size in some rows; elsewhere it reads once, few, many or a size class.

TRBJ2-3 | TRBD2 | TRBV6-1 | many | TGTGCCAGCAGCCTGGGACTAGCGAACACAGATACGCAGTATTTT | CASSLGLANTDTQYF
TRBJ2-4 | . | TRBV18 | . | TGTGCCAGCTCTCAATCCGGGGACGTGAGCATTCAGTACTTC | CASSQSGDVSIQYF
TRBJ2-1 | . | TRBV28 | . | TGTGCCAGCACACTCTCTGAGATTTACAATGAGCAGTTCTTC | CASTLSEIYNEQFF
TRBJ2-3 | TRBD2 | TRBV10-3 | . | TGTGCCACCCTTCAGTCGGGACTAGTCATAAATACGCAGTATTTT | CATLQSGLVINTQYF
TRBJ1-1 | . | TRBV7-9 | . | TGTGCCAGCAGCCCCGACGCAGGAGGTGCCTTGAACACTGAAGCTTTCTTT | CASSPDAGGALNTEAFF
TRBJ2-7 | . | TRBV30 | few | TGTGCCTGGAGTGTACGTCTGGACCAAAGCTCCTACGAGCAGTACTTC | CAWSVRLDQSSYEQYF
TRBJ2-3 | . | TRBV5-1 | few | TGCGCCAGCAGCGCCGACAGGTCGCCCACAGATACGCAGTATTTT | CASSADRSPTDTQYF
TRBJ1-1 | . | TRBV19 | . | TGTGCCAGTAGAGACAGCCCCAACACTGAAGCTTTCTTT | CASRDSPNTEAFF
TRBJ2-3 | TRBD2 | TRBV20-1 | . | TGCAGTGCTCCGTCCGATAGCGGGGTGATCACAGATACGCAGTATTTT | CSAPSDSGVITDTQYF
TRBJ2-5 | TRBD1 | TRBV5-4 | . | TGTGCCAGCAGCTTGGGGTCGACAGGGTGGAGAGAGACCCAGTACTTC | CASSLGSTGWRETQYF
TRBJ1-3 | . | TRBV7-3 | . | TGTGCCAGCAGGACCGGGGCCAGATTCTCTGGAAACACCATATATTTT | CASRTGARFSGNTIYF
TRBJ1-5 | TRBD1 | TRBV2 | few | TGTGCCAGAGGGACAGGGGGAAATCAGCCCCAGCATTTT | CARGTGGNQPQHF
TRBJ2-3 | TRBD1 | TRBV7-4 | . | TGTGCCAGCAGCTTTCCTTGGAGACAGGGCTCCACAGATACGCAGTATTTT | CASSFPWRQGSTDTQYF
TRBJ2-2 | . | TRBV12-3/TRBV12-4 | few | TGTGCCAGCAGTCCCCCCCGGGGGCGAGTCGGGGAGCTGTTTTTT | CASSPPRGRVGELFF
TRBJ1-4 | . | TRBV30 | . | TGTGCCTGGAGTGTAGGAGGAGGACTTGAAAAACTGTTTTTT | CAWSVGGGLEKLFF
TRBJ1-1 | . | TRBV7-3 | few | TGTGCCACCGCCCGGACAGCGAACACTGAAGCTTTCTTT | CATARTANTEAFF
TRBJ2-1 | TRBD2 | TRBV29-1 | few | TGCAGCGCTCCGAGCGGGGGGGGTGAGCAGTTCTTC | CSAPSGGGEQFF
TRBJ2-3 | . | TRBV20-1 | few | TGCAGTGCTAGGTCCGCTGGCGGGGGCACAGATACGCAGTATTTT | CSARSAGGGTDTQYF
TRBJ2-1 | . | TRBV6-2/TRBV6-3 | few | TGTGCCAGCAGTTACCCGCGGCCTGAGCAGTTCTTC | CASSYPRPEQFF
TRBJ2-2 | . | TRBV11-2 | . | TGTGCCAGCAACCGCCTCAGCGAGCTCGGAGCCGGGGAGCTGTTTTTT | CASNRLSELGAGELFF
TRBJ1-5 | . | TRBV6-2/TRBV6-3 | . | TGTGCCAGCAGTTGGGGGTTCGGTCAGCCCCAGCATTTT | CASSWGFGQPQHF
TRBJ1-5 | TRBD1 | TRBV4-2 | . | TGTGCCAGCAGCCAAGCCGGGACAGGGGAAGGGCAGCCCCAGCATTTT | CASSQAGTGEGQPQHF
TRBJ1-1 | . | TRBV27 | . | TGTGCCAGCAGCTGGACAGTTGGATCCACTGAAGCTTTCTTT | CASSWTVGSTEAFF
TRBJ2-2 | TRBD2 | TRBV6-4 | few | TGTGCCAGCAGTGAAAGCGGGGACACCGGGGAGCTGTTTTTT | CASSESGDTGELFF
TRBJ2-1 | . | TRBV28 | . | TGTGCCAGCAGTGAAGCGGGGGACAGGAACAATGAGCAGTTCTTC | CASSEAGDRNNEQFF
TRBJ2-1 | TRBD2 | TRBV4-2 | . | TGTGCCAGCAGCCAGACCCTAGCGGGGGGGCGCCATGAGCAGTTCTTC | CASSQTLAGGRHEQFF
TRBJ2-5 | TRBD2 | TRBV7-9 | many | TGTGCCAGCAGGACTAGCGGGGGAGAGACCCAGTACTTC | CASRTSGGETQYF
TRBJ2-7 | . | TRBV11-1 | . | TGTGCCAGCAGCTCGAGGGGCAACTACGAGCAGTACTTC | CASSSRGNYEQYF
TRBJ1-1 | . | TRBV4-3 | . | TGCGCCAGCAGCCAAGTGGAGGGGATGAACACTGAAGCTTTCTTT | CASSQVEGMNTEAFF
TRBJ1-2 | . | TRBV28 | . | TGTGCCAGCAGCTATTCCGGGCCCTGGGAGGGCTACACCTTC | CASSYSGPWEGYTF
TRBJ1-2 | TRBD1 | TRBV12-3/TRBV12-4 | . | TGTGCCAGCAGTGCAGGGGGGGAGGGCTATGGCTACACCTTC | CASSAGGEGYGYTF
TRBJ2-2 | TRBD2 | TRBV9 | . | TGTGCCAGCAGTGCTGGGACTAGCGGGGGGACCGGGGAGCTGTTTTTT | CASSAGTSGGTGELFF